These T cell receptor beta chains were read from a single sample in a study of blood T cell repertoires in COVID-19. Sequencing used immunoSEQ multiplex PCR; TCRdb keeps in-frame clones, though not all of them. The sample yields 250,000 to 350,000 clones, about 90% seen once. The sequenced sample was peripheral blood. These receptors came from a woman between 50 and 59 years old who had recovered from COVID-19. Each CDR3 is given with its conserved first and last residue. The D gene is left open where the match is weak. Clone size is shown for a subset of rows, as once, few, many or a class of expanded clone.

V gene,D gene,clone size,J gene,CDR3 DNA,CDR3 protein
TRBV12-3/TRBV12-4,-,-,TRBJ1-2,TGTGCCAGCAGTTTAAAGGGGTTAGGCTACACCTTC,CASSLKGLGYTF
TRBV5-4,-,-,TRBJ2-3,TGTGCCAGCAGCTTGGGTCTGTCGGAGGCCCAGGATACGCAGTATTTT,CASSLGLSEAQDTQYF
TRBV19,-,-,TRBJ1-1,TGTGCCAGCTCCAGTAGCGAAGCTTTCTTT,CASSSSEAFF
TRBV7-9,TRBD1,-,TRBJ2-4,TGTGCCAGCAGCCCGATTGGACAGGGGGACGGCAAAAACATTCAGTACTTC,CASSPIGQGDGKNIQYF
TRBV30,-,-,TRBJ2-7,TGTGCCTGGCAACTAGGACTTTCGGGAGAGCAGTACTTC,CAWQLGLSGEQYF
TRBV30,-,-,TRBJ1-3,TGTGCCTGGACCGGGGGAGGGCGAGGAAACACCATATATTTT,CAWTGGGRGNTIYF
TRBV27,-,once,TRBJ2-7,TGTGCCAGCAGTTTCCATCTCCCGGACAGCCACTCCTACGAGCAGTACTTC,CASSFHLPDSHSYEQYF
TRBV19,TRBD2,-,TRBJ2-7,TGTGCCAGTAGTAGCGGGACTAGCGGGAGAAAAAGATACGAGCAGTACTTC,CASSSGTSGRKRYEQYF
TRBV5-6,TRBD1,-,TRBJ1-5,TGTGCCAGCAGCTTAGGACAGGGGAATAGCAATCAGCCCCAGCATTTT,CASSLGQGNSNQPQHF
TRBV3-1/TRBV3-2,-,-,TRBJ2-2,TGTGCCAGCAGCCCTCTCGGGGTTAAAGGGGAGCTGTTTTTT,CASSPLGVKGELFF
TRBV27,TRBD2,few,TRBJ2-7,TGTGCCAGCAGTGGGGGGCCGGGGGGGATCAGAACCTACGAGCAGTACTTC,CASSGGPGGIRTYEQYF
TRBV7-8,TRBD1,once,TRBJ2-5,TGTGCCAGCAGCTACTCGACCGGGACAGGGGGGGAGACCCAGTACTTC,CASSYSTGTGGETQYF
TRBV28,TRBD1,-,TRBJ2-7,TGTGCCAGCAGTTCACCTTCGGGACAGGGGGCGACCTACGAGCAGTACTTC,CASSSPSGQGATYEQYF
TRBV10-2,-,-,TRBJ2-1,TGCGCCAGCAGTCTGGACAAAACTTACAATGAGCAGTTCTTC,CASSLDKTYNEQFF
TRBV30,-,-,TRBJ1-6,TGTGCCTGGAGTGGGGGACTGGATTCACCCCTCCACTTT,CAWSGGLDSPLHF
TRBV5-1,TRBD1,-,TRBJ1-6,TGCGCCAGCGCCCCACTGACAGGGGTTAATTCACCCCTCCACTTT,CASAPLTGVNSPLHF
TRBV27,TRBD1,few,TRBJ2-2,TGTGCCAGCAGTTTATTCGCAACAGGGGCCGGGGAGCTGTTTTTT,CASSLFATGAGELFF
TRBV7-6,TRBD2,-,TRBJ2-3,TGTGCCAGCAGCTTCCGCGGGGGGGCCGTCGCAGATACGCAGTATTTT,CASSFRGGAVADTQYF
TRBV10-3,TRBD1,-,TRBJ1-1,TGTGCCGTCCGACAGGGTGTAAACACTGAAGCTTTCTTT,CAVRQGVNTEAFF
TRBV19,-,-,TRBJ1-5,TGTGCCAGTAGTACCTCAGGGAATCAGCCCCAGCATTTT,CASSTSGNQPQHF
TRBV11-3,TRBD2,-,TRBJ2-2,TGTGCCAGCAGCAAACTAGCGGGGGGCCCCACCGGGGAGCTGTTTTTT,CASSKLAGGPTGELFF
TRBV3-1/TRBV3-2,-,-,TRBJ2-3,TGTGCCAGCAGACCGCGGGGTTTTGGTGCAGATACGCAGTATTTT,CASRPRGFGADTQYF
TRBV28,TRBD2,-,TRBJ2-5,TGTGCCAGCAGTTTATTCGGACTAGCCCTTGGCGAGACCCAGTACTTC,CASSLFGLALGETQYF
TRBV18,-,-,TRBJ1-2,TGTGCCAGCTCACCCAGCCGCAGGGGAGGGTATGGCTACACCTTC,CASSPSRRGGYGYTF
TRBV5-6,-,-,TRBJ2-7,TGTGCCAGCAGCTTATCCGCGAGCAGGACCTACGAGCAGTACTTC,CASSLSASRTYEQYF
TRBV5-1,TRBD1,once,TRBJ1-1,TGCGCCAGCAGCTTCGGACAGGACCACACTGAAGCTTTCTTT,CASSFGQDHTEAFF
TRBV27,-,-,TRBJ2-2,TGTGCCAGCAGTCCCCGGTTAGACTGGGCCGGGGAGCTGTTTTTT,CASSPRLDWAGELFF
TRBV7-3,TRBD1,-,TRBJ1-5,TGTGCCAGCAGCCCCCGACAGGGGGACCAGCCCCAGCATTTT,CASSPRQGDQPQHF
TRBV9,TRBD1,-,TRBJ1-1,TGTGCCAGCAGCGTACTTGACAGGGGTGAAGCTTTCTTT,CASSVLDRGEAFF
TRBV5-5,-,-,TRBJ2-7,TGTGCCAGCAGCTTGATTACGGAGTCCTACGAGCAGTACTTC,CASSLITESYEQYF
TRBV5-1,TRBD1,-,TRBJ2-5,TGCGCCAGCGTTCGGGACAGGGGTTCGGAGACCCAGTACTTC,CASVRDRGSETQYF
TRBV11-1,TRBD1,-,TRBJ1-6,TGTGCCAGCAGCCTGACAGGGGGCTCACCCCTCCACTTT,CASSLTGGSPLHF
TRBV6-1,TRBD1,-,TRBJ2-7,TGTGCCAGCAGTGAAGTACAGGGGATTGCCTACGAGCAGTACTTC,CASSEVQGIAYEQYF
TRBV4-3,-,-,TRBJ2-3,TGCGCCAGCAGCCAAGAAACGGGGTCTACGCAGTATTTT,CASSQETGSTQYF
TRBV28,-,-,TRBJ2-7,TGTGCCAGCAGTTCCCCTGAAGTGGGGCGAAGCTACGAGCAGTACTTC,CASSSPEVGRSYEQYF
TRBV5-3,-,-,TRBJ2-5,TGTGCCAGAAGCTTCTACGGAGAGGAGACCCAGTACTTC,CARSFYGEETQYF
TRBV28,TRBD1,-,TRBJ1-2,TGTGCCAGCAGACGCAGGGGGGCTGGCTACACCTTC,CASRRRGAGYTF
TRBV7-9,TRBD1,-,TRBJ2-7,TGTGCCAGCAGCTTACGGACAGGTCGGGAGCAGTACTTC,CASSLRTGREQYF
TRBV7-9,-,once,TRBJ2-3,TGTGCCAGCAGACTAGGAGTGGAGTGGACAGATACGCAGTATTTT,CASRLGVEWTDTQYF
TRBV7-8,-,-,TRBJ1-2,TGTGCCAGCAGCGTGACCAGGGGTCGGAACGACTATGGCTACACCTTC,CASSVTRGRNDYGYTF
TRBV19,-,-,TRBJ2-5,TGTGCCAGTAGTATCTATACGGGGGAGACCCAGTACTTC,CASSIYTGETQYF
TRBV5-4,TRBD2,once,TRBJ2-7,TGTGCCAGCAGCTTTCGGTCTAGCGGGCCTACCTACGAGCAGTACTTC,CASSFRSSGPTYEQYF
TRBV7-9,-,-,TRBJ1-2,TGTGCCAGCAGTCCGCCCGGAGCGGGCCGTGGCTACACCTTC,CASSPPGAGRGYTF
TRBV28,-,-,TRBJ2-7,TGTGCCAGCAGCCCCACTAGTAAGGACGAGCAGTACTTC,CASSPTSKDEQYF
TRBV30,-,-,TRBJ1-6,TGTGCCTGGAGTGTCAGTCTGGATTCACCCCTCCACTTT,CAWSVSLDSPLHF
TRBV30,TRBD2,-,TRBJ2-7,TGTGCCTGGAGTGCCTGGGGACTAGCGGGAGGAGAAACCTACGAGCAGTACTTC,CAWSAWGLAGGETYEQYF
TRBV21-1,-,once,TRBJ1-1,TGTGCCAGCAGCAATGAACAGCTGAACACTGAAGCTTTCTTT,CASSNEQLNTEAFF
TRBV30,-,-,TRBJ1-1,TGTGCCTGGACAAGGGACTTCCTGAACACTGAAGCTTTCTTT,CAWTRDFLNTEAFF
TRBV7-9,TRBD1,-,TRBJ1-1,TGTGCCAGCAGAAAGGCAGGGGGCGAGGTCACTGAAGCTTTCTTT,CASRKAGGEVTEAFF
TRBV5-1,-,-,TRBJ2-5,TGCGCCAGCAGCTTGGGTCAGGGGCAAGAGACCCAGTACTTC,CASSLGQGQETQYF
TRBV6-4,TRBD1,-,TRBJ1-1,TGTGCCAGCAGTGACTCAAAACAGGGGGCGGAAATGAACACTGAAGCTTTCTTT,CASSDSKQGAEMNTEAFF
TRBV30,-,-,TRBJ1-1,TGTGCCTGGACCACGGGCACTGAAGCTTTCTTT,CAWTTGTEAFF
TRBV19,-,-,TRBJ1-1,TGTGCCAGTGCCCGAGGAGAAGCTTTCTTT,CASARGEAFF